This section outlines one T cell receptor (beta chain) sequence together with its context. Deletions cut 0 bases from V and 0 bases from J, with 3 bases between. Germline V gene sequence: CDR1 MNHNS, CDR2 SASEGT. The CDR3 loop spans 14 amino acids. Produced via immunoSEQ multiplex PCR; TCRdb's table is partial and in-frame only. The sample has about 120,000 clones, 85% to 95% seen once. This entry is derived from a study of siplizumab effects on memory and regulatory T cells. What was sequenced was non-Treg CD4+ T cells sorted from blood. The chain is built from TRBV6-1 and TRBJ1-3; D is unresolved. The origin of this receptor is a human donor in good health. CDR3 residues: CASSEASSGNTIYF. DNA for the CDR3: TGTGCCAGCAGTGAAGCGAGCTCTGGAAACACCATATATTTT.